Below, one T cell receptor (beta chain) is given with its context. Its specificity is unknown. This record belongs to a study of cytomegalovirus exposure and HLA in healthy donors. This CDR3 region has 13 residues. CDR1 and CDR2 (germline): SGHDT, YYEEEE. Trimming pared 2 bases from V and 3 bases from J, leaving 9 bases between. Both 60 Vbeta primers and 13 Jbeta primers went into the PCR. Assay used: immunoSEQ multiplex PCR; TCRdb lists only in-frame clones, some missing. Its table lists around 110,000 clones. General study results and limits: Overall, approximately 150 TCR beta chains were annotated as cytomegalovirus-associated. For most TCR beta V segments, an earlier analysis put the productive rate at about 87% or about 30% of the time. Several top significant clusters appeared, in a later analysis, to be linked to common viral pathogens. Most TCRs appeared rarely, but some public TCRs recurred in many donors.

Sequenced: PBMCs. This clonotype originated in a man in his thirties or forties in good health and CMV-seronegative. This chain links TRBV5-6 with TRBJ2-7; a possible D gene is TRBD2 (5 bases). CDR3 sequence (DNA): TGTGCCAGCAGCTTCGGGGATATCTACGAGCAGTACTTC. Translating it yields CASSFGDIYEQYF.